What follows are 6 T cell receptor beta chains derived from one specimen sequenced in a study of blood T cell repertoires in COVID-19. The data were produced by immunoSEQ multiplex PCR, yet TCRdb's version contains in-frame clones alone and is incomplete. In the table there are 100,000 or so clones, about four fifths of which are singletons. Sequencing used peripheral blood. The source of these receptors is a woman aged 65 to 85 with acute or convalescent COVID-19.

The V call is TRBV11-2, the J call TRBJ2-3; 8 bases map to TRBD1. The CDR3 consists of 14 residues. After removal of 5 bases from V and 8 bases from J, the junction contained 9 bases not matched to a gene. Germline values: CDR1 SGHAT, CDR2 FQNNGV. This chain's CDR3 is CASSPGATGATQYF. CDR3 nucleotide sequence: TGTGCCAGCAGCCCCGGGGCGACAGGGGCTACGCAGTATTTT. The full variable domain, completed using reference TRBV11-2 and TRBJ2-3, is EAGVAQSPRYKIIEKRQSVAFWCNPISGHATLYWYQQILGQGPKLLIQFQNNGVVDDSQLPKDRFSAERLKGVDSTLKIQPAKLEDSAVYLCASSPGATGATQYFGPGTRLTVL.

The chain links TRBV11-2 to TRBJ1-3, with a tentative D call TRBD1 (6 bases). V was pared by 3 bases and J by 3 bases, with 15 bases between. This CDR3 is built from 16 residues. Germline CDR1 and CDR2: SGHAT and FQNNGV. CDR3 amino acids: CASSFSYGQFGNTIYF. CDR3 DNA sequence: TGTGCCAGCAGCTTTTCCTACGGACAGTTTGGAAACACCATATATTTT. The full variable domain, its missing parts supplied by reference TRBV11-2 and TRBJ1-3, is EAGVAQSPRYKIIEKRQSVAFWCNPISGHATLYWYQQILGQGPKLLIQFQNNGVVDDSQLPKDRFSAERLKGVDSTLKIQPAKLEDSAVYLCASSFSYGQFGNTIYFGEGSWLTVV.

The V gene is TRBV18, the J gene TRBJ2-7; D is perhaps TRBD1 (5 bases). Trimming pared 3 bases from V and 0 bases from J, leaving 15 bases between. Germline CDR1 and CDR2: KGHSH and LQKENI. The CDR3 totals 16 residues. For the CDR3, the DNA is TGTGCCAGCTCACCTAAGACAGTCCTCAGCTCCTACGAGCAGTACTTC. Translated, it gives CASSPKTVLSSYEQYF.

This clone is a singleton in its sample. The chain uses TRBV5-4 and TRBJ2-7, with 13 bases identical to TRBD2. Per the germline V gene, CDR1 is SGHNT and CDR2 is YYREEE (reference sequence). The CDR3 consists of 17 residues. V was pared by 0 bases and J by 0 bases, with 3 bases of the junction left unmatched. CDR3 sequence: CASSLGLAGGSSYEQYF. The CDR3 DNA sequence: TGTGCCAGCAGCTTGGGACTAGCGGGAGGAAGCTCCTACGAGCAGTACTTC.

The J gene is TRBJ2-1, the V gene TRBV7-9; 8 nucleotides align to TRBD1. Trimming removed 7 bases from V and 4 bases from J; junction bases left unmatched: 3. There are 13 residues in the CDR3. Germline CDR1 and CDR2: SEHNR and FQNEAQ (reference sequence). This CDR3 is CASTGQEYNEQFF. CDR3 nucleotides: TGTGCCAGCACGGGACAGGAGTACAATGAGCAGTTCTTC.

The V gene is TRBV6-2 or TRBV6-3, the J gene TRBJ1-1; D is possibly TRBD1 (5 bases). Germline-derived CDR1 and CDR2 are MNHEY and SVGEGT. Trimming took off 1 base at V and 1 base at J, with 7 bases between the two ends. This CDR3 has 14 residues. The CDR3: CASSYLGQNTEAFF. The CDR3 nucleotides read TGTGCCAGCAGTTACTTAGGACAGAACACTGAAGCTTTCTTT.